This T cell receptor (beta chain) was observed in a study of T-cell memory formation after mild COVID-19. Study-level results: Still unconfirmed is whether the second-wave clones peaking on day 37 recognized SARS-CoV-2.

TCRdb passed the 5' RACE reads through MiXCR, listing each CDR3 protein once. The table records a few hundred thousand distinct CDR3 sequences, around 14% of them present only once. The CDR3 extends over 16 amino acids. Losses at the gene ends were 0 bases for V and 2 bases for J; bases not matched to a gene: 5. Germline CDR1 is SGHTA and CDR2 is FQGNSA. On this clonotype itself: Its antigen is still unknown.

The chain recombines TRBV7-2 with TRBJ2-3; 7 bases are a match to TRBD2. The specimen sequenced was PBMCs or a T cell subset sorted from them (not recorded which). The sequence came from a man aged 18-30 years who had mild COVID-19 (a few samples of this study predate the infection). Cell type and time point are not known. The CDR3 loop is CASSLAGGGTTDTQYF. In nucleotides, the CDR3 is TGTGCCAGCAGCTTAGCTGGCGGGGGAACCACAGATACGCAGTATTTT. Full variable domain (missing parts from reference TRBV7-2 and TRBJ2-3): GAGVSQSPSNKVTEKGKDVELRCDPISGHTALYWYRQSLGQGLEFLIYFQGNSAPDKSGLPSDRFSAERTGGSVSTLTIQRTQQEDSAVYLCASSLAGGGTTDTQYFGPGTRLTVL.